The following is a T cell receptor (beta chain) sequence with its context. Its specificity is unknown. This entry is derived from a study of cytomegalovirus exposure and HLA in healthy donors. Findings and limits, study-wide: Later on, an analysis showed TCR association rates differing by HLA locus, with DRB1 the most and HLA-C the fewest. Per published reports, the classifier diagnosed cytomegalovirus status with high specificity and sensitivity.

The PCR had 60 Vbeta and 13 Jbeta primers. Source study methods: It was a later analysis that counted around 85 million unique TCR beta chains, of which some 9.9 million were shared. Profiling relied on immunoSEQ multiplex PCR, and the TCRdb table lists in-frame clones only, not all of them. V and J calls and clone size are copied from that table; D and trimming were computed from the DNA. Found here are 80,000 to 95,000 clones, 60% to 85% of them singletons; the top ten hold approximately 6%. The CDR3 covers 12 residues. Trimming pared 10 bases from V and 1 base from J, leaving 10 bases between. Germline CDR1 is MDHEN and CDR2 is SYDVKM.

The clonotype originates from a man between 18 and 35 years old in good health and CMV-seropositive. What was sequenced was PBMCs. V and J are TRBV28 and TRBJ1-2, with D possibly matching TRBD1 (5 bases). The CDR3 reads CATVDSNYGYTF. CDR3 DNA sequence: TGTGCCACCGTCGACAGTAACTATGGCTACACCTTC.